This T cell receptor (beta chain) was captured by sequencing in a study of blood T cell repertoires in COVID-19. Study overall: Both acute and convalescent COVID-19 samples were obtained from the United States, Italy and Spain.

The length of the CDR3 is 15 residues. The V and J ends lost 5 bases and 4 bases, in that order; junction bases with no gene match: 4. Germline V gene lookup returns CDR1 MDHEN and CDR2 SYDVKM. Original handling: Counts of nucleated cells, estimated from reference gene primer amplification, were obtained. Method: immunoSEQ multiplex PCR; TCRdb's copy keeps in-frame clones and lacks some. D and trimming were read from the DNA, whereas the V and J calls and clone size are those reported in that table. The table shows more than 250,000 clones, with more than 75% occurring only once. The chain has TRBV28 and TRBJ2-1; TRBD2 matches 11 bases. The clonotype comes from a man in his fifties or sixties with active or convalescent COVID-19. What was sequenced was peripheral blood. For the CDR3, the DNA is TGTGCCAGCAGTCCCACTAGCGGGGGTTACAATGAGCAGTTCTTC. Its translation: CASSPTSGGYNEQFF.